These 22 T cell receptor beta chains were all obtained from the same sample, sequenced in a study of blood T cell repertoires in COVID-19 (dated by TCRdb to between 2020 and 2021). The library was built by means of the immunoSEQ multiplex PCR assay. The clones in this table, taken by TCRdb from immuneACCESS, are in-frame only. Not every clone is retained; where verified, under half of the shortfall comes from an unresolved V gene, and the cause of the rest is unknown. The sample table lists 150,000 to 200,000 clones, more than 80% of them with a count of one. The ten largest clonotypes hold 12% of the sample. Sequenced material: PBMCs or T cells enriched from blood (not recorded which). The receptor set was obtained from a man aged 45-65 years who had recovered from COVID-19.

This rearrangement joins TRBV19 to TRBJ2-1, with 11 bases fitting TRBD2. In germline, CDR1 is LNHDA, CDR2 SQIVND (reference sequence). There are 15 residues in the CDR3. Trimming removed 5 bases from V and 3 bases from J; junction bases left unmatched: 3. The CDR3 sequence is CASSPGTSGYNEQFF. The CDR3 DNA is TGTGCCAGTAGTCCGGGGACTAGCGGCTACAATGAGCAGTTCTTC.

J is TRBJ1-6 and V is TRBV18; D uncertain. CDR3 length: 13 residues. V lost 0 bases and J lost 7, with 4 bases in between. CDR1 is KGHSH, CDR2 LQKENI, per germline. DNA of the CDR3: TGTGCCAGCTCACCACCGACAAATTCACCCCTCCACTTT. It is translated as CASSPPTNSPLHF.

Only a few counts were recorded for this clone. This rearrangement joins TRBV28 to TRBJ1-5, with D tentatively TRBD1 (5 bases). Germline V gene sequence: CDR1 MDHEN, CDR2 SYDVKM. Trimming pared 3 bases from V and 6 bases from J, leaving 12 bases between. The CDR3 spans 14 residues. Written as DNA, the CDR3 is TGTGCCAGCAGTTTTGGGGCAGGATTTCAGCCCCAGCATTTT. It yields the protein CASSFGAGFQPQHF.

This clone was detected a few times. The V and J genes are TRBV6-6 and TRBJ2-3, with D tentatively TRBD2 (6 bases). The CDR3 is 18 amino acids. The V gene lost 5 bases and the J gene lost 2 bases, with 23 bases spanning the gap. The V gene's germline CDR1 is MNHNY and CDR2 SVGAGI (reference sequence). The CDR3 DNA is TGTGCCAGCAGTCGCCTGCCTCTAAGGGGCGGGGACACAGATACGCAGTATTTT. It encodes CASSRLPLRGGDTDTQYF.

This clone was seen once. This chain links TRBV10-3 with TRBJ1-1; D might be TRBD1 (5 bases). Looked up from germline, CDR1 is ENHRY and CDR2 is SYGVKD. The CDR3 totals 14 residues. V was clipped by 11 bases and J by 0 bases, with 16 bases between them. The CDR3 reads CAFSRGGVNTEAFF. Here the CDR3 DNA reads TGTGCCTTCTCCCGAGGAGGGGTGAACACTGAAGCTTTCTTT.

The chain uses TRBV6-2 or TRBV6-3 and TRBJ2-7; maybe TRBD2 (6 bases). V was trimmed by 2 bases and J by 3 bases, leaving 17 bases between them. CDR3 length: 16 residues. Germline V lookup: CDR1 MNHEY, CDR2 SVGEGT. The CDR3 sequence is CASSYISGWGFYEQYF. The CDR3 bases are TGTGCCAGCAGTTACATAAGCGGGTGGGGTTTCTACGAGCAGTACTTC.

The sample holds a few counts of this clone. The chain recombines TRBV27 with TRBJ1-6; no firm D call. Germline CDR1 reads MNHEY; CDR2 reads SMNVEV (reference sequence). The CDR3 extends over 16 amino acids. Trimming pared 5 bases from V and 7 bases from J, leaving 18 bases between. DNA of the CDR3: TGTGCCAGCAGTCTCAAACCCATTCCGGGGAATTCACCCCTCCACTTT. Translating it yields CASSLKPIPGNSPLHF.

J is TRBJ2-7 and V is TRBV4-1; possibly TRBD1 for D (6 bases). Germline V gene data show CDR1 as MGHRA and CDR2 as YSYEKL. Trimming pared 5 bases from V and 5 bases from J, leaving 13 bases between. This CDR3 has 13 residues. The DNA for the CDR3 is TGCGCCAGCAGCGTTCAGGGGATCGACGAGCAGTACTTC. It translates to CASSVQGIDEQYF.

The chain carries TRBV10-3 and TRBJ2-5; 13 bases line up with TRBD2. Looked up from germline, CDR1 is ENHRY and CDR2 is SYGVKD. The CDR3 covers 13 residues. The trim removed 10 bases at V and 3 bases at J, leaving 2 bases unmatched. Written as DNA, the CDR3 is TGTGCCACACTAGCGGGGGGGAAAGAGACCCAGTACTTC. Residues: CATLAGGKETQYF.

The chain employs TRBV3-1 (or the pseudogene TRBV3-2) and TRBJ2-5; unclear D gene. The germline CDR1 and CDR2 sequences are LGHDT and YNNKEL (reference sequence). Trimming left V 3 bases short and J 5 bases short, with 13 bases between. The CDR3 runs 14 residues. The CDR3 nucleotides read TGTGCCAGCAGCCAGTCGGGTGTGCGGGAGACCCAGTACTTC. Protein product: CASSQSGVRETQYF.

This chain links TRBV5-1 with TRBJ2-7; 8 bases are shared with TRBD2. Germline values: CDR1 SGHRS, CDR2 YFSETQ. The CDR3 runs to 15 residues. V lost 1 base to trimming and J lost 4 bases; unmatched junction nucleotides: 7. CDR3 nucleotide sequence: TGCGCCAGCAGCTTGCAACCGGGACTAGAATACGAGCAGTACTTC. It translates to CASSLQPGLEYEQYF.

CDR3 coding DNA: TGTGCCAGTAGTATCTTCCCGACAGGGAATGAGCAGTTCTTC. It codes for CASSIFPTGNEQFF. This rearrangement joins TRBV19 to TRBJ2-1; 7 bases line up with TRBD1. The CDR3 totals 14 residues. J was trimmed by 7 bases and V by 3 bases; bases with no gene match: 6. Looked up from germline, CDR1 is LNHDA and CDR2 is SQIVND (reference sequence).

The chain links TRBV6-5 to TRBJ1-5, with unresolved D. Germline CDR1 MNHEY, CDR2 SVGAGI. V lost 0 bases and J lost 2, with 11 bases in between. The CDR3 length is 16 residues. CDR3: CASSYSGGAGNQPQHF. In DNA form, the CDR3 reads TGTGCCAGCAGTTACTCGGGCGGAGCGGGCAATCAGCCCCAGCATTTT.

The J gene is TRBJ2-7, the V gene TRBV7-6; 7 bases map to TRBD1. With V trimmed by 5 bases and J by 0 bases, 7 bases remained unmatched. The CDR3 is 15 residues long. CDR1 and CDR2 from the germline V gene are SGHVS and FNYEAQ. CDR3 protein: CASSPGTEVSYEQYF. The DNA of the CDR3 is TGTGCCAGCAGCCCAGGGACAGAAGTCTCCTACGAGCAGTACTTC.

The chain combines TRBV6-2 or TRBV6-3 with TRBJ1-2, with 8 bases aligning to TRBD1. With V trimmed by 0 bases and J by 4 bases, 4 bases remained unmatched. CDR3 length: 15 residues. Germline lookup yields CDR1 MNHEY and CDR2 SVGEGT. The CDR3 DNA is TGTGCCAGCAGTTACTCCTTCGGGACAGGCTATGGCTACACCTTC. Translated: CASSYSFGTGYGYTF.

This clone showed up just once. Other DNA sequences in this sample translate to the same CDR3. CDR3 DNA sequence: TGTGCCAGCAGCTTAACGGCAGGGAACACTGAAGCTTTCTTT. It specifies CASSLTAGNTEAFF. The chain is built from TRBV7-3 and TRBJ1-1; D is undetermined. With 0 bases removed from V and 1 base from J, the gap between germline ends came to 6 bases. The germline CDR1 and CDR2 sequences are SGHTA and FQGTGA. CDR3 size: 14 residues.

The rearrangement links TRBV19 to TRBJ2-3, with 11 positions matching TRBD2. Trimming at V came to 2 bases and at J to 10 bases, leaving 5 bases not matched to a gene. The CDR3 is 14 residues long. The germline gives CDR1 LNHDA, CDR2 SQIVND (reference sequence). The CDR3 region has the DNA TGTGCCAGTAGTATAAGTCTAGCGGGGGGCGCGCAGTATTTT. Protein product: CASSISLAGGAQYF.

This clone was seen just once. This chain links TRBV5-4 with TRBJ2-3; 7 bases are shared with TRBD1. Germline CDR1 is SGHNT and CDR2 is YYREEE (reference sequence). Trimming cost V 3 bases and J 10 bases; bases outside gene matches: 11. This CDR3 has 14 amino acids. CDR3 protein: CASSWGTDPGAQYF. The CDR3 DNA sequence: TGTGCCAGCAGCTGGGGGACAGACCCAGGGGCGCAGTATTTT.

The J gene is TRBJ1-2, the V gene TRBV5-1; 7 bases match TRBD1. Trimming removed 7 bases from V and 4 bases from J; junction bases left unmatched: 13. This CDR3 contains 15 residues. Germline loops: CDR1 SGHRS, CDR2 YFSETQ. CDR3 DNA: TGCGCCAGCCGACAGGGAACCCCGAAGATCTATGGCTACACCTTC. It specifies CASRQGTPKIYGYTF.

This chain uses TRBV4-2 with TRBJ1-6; D call uncertain. V lost 0 bases and J 7 bases, leaving 16 bases between the germline ends. Per germline, CDR1 LGHNA and CDR2 YNFKEQ. The CDR3 has 17 amino acids. The CDR3 bases are TGTGCCAGCAGCCAAGATTCGGGCGGGCTTCGGAATTCACCCCTCCACTTT. This translates into CASSQDSGGLRNSPLHF.

The genes are TRBV6-2 or TRBV6-3 and TRBJ1-5, with 8 bases that match TRBD1. The CDR3 is 17 amino acids. Germline assignment: CDR1 MNHEY and CDR2 SVGEGT. The ends lost 2 bases at V and 5 bases at J; junction bases unmatched: 11. The CDR3 nucleotides read TGTGCCAGCAGTTACCACAAAGGACAGGGACCTGATCAGCCCCAGCATTTT. This gives the protein CASSYHKGQGPDQPQHF.

The chain is built from TRBV11-2 and TRBJ2-6; D is perhaps TRBD1 (5 bases). The V end was cut by 0 bases, the J end by 2 bases, with 8 bases between. The CDR3 has 16 amino acids. The germline gives CDR1 SGHAT, CDR2 FQNNGV. The CDR3 spells CASSLDPRAGANVLTF. CDR3 bases: TGTGCCAGCAGCTTAGATCCCAGGGCTGGGGCCAACGTCCTGACTTTC. Supplemented by reference TRBV11-2 and TRBJ2-6, the full variable domain reads EAGVAQSPRYKIIEKRQSVAFWCNPISGHATLYWYQQILGQGPKLLIQFQNNGVVDDSQLPKDRFSAERLKGVDSTLKIQPAKLEDSAVYLCASSLDPRAGANVLTFGAGSRLTVL.